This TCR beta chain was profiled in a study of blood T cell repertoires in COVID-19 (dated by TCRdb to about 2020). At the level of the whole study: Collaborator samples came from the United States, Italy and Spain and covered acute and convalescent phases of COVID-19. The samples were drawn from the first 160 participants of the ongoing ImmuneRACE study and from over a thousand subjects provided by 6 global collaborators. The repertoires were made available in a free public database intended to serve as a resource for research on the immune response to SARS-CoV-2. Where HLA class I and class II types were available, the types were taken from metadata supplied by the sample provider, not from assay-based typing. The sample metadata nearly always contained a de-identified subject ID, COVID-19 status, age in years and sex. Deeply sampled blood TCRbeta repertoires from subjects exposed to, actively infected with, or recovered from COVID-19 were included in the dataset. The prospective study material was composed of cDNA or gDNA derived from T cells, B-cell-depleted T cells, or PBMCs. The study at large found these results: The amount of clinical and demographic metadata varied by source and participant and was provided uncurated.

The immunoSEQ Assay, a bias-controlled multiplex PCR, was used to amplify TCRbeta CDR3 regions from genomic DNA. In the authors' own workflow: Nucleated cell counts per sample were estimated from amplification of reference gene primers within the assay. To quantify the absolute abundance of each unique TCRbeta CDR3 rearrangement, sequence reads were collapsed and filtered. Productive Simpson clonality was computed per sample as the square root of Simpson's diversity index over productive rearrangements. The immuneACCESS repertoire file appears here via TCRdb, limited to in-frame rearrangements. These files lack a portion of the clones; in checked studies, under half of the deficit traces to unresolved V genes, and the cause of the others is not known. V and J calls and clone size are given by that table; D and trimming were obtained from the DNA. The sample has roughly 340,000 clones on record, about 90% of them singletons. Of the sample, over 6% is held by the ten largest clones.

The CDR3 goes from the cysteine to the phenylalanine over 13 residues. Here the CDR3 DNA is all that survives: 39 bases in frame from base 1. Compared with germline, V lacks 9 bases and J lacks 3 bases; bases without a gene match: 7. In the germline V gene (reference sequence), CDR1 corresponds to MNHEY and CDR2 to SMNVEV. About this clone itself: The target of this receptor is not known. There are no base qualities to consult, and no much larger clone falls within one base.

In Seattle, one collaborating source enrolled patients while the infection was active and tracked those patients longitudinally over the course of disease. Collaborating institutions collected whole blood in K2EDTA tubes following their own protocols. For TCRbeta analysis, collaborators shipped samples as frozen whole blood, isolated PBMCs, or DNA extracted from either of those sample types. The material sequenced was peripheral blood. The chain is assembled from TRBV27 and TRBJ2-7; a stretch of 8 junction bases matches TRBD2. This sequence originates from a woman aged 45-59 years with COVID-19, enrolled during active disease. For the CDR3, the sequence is CASCGRNRYEQYF. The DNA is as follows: TGTGCCAGTTGCGGGAGGAATCGCTACGAGCAGTACTTC.